The rows below give T cell receptor beta chains drawn from one sample of a study of blood T cell repertoires in COVID-19. Assay: immunoSEQ multiplex PCR; the TCRdb copy retains only in-frame clones and omits some. The sample comprises under 200,000 clones, about nine tenths of which are singletons, and around 0.76% rests with the top ten. The sequencing sample was made of peripheral blood. These receptors came from a woman between 65 and 79 years old with acute or convalescent COVID-19. CDR3s include the opening cysteine and the closing phenylalanine or tryptophan. The D gene is left open where the match is weak. Clone size is given for some rows only: seen once, a few or many times, or a class if the clone is expanded.

CDR3 protein: CASSLIGNTEAFF
CDR3 DNA: TGTGCCAGCAGTTTGATCGGGAACACTGAAGCTTTCTTT
V gene: TRBV28
clone size: -
D gene: -
J gene: TRBJ1-1

CDR3 protein: CASSLHAQTSYEQYF
CDR3 DNA: TGTGCCAGCAGCTTGCACGCCCAAACTTCCTACGAGCAGTACTTC
V gene: TRBV7-2
clone size: -
D gene: -
J gene: TRBJ2-7

CDR3 protein: CASSLPSGGKNEQYF
CDR3 DNA: TGTGCCAGCAGCTTGCCCTCGGGGGGGAAGAACGAGCAGTACTTC
V gene: TRBV5-4
clone size: -
D gene: TRBD2
J gene: TRBJ2-7

CDR3 protein: CSAGQGSYEAFF
CDR3 DNA: TGCAGCGCAGGACAGGGATCATACGAAGCTTTCTTT
V gene: TRBV29-1
clone size: once
D gene: TRBD1
J gene: TRBJ1-1

CDR3 protein: CASRGQAKGGQETQYF
CDR3 DNA: TGTGCCAGCAGGGGACAGGCCAAAGGAGGCCAAGAGACCCAGTACTTC
V gene: TRBV5-8
clone size: -
D gene: TRBD1
J gene: TRBJ2-5

CDR3 protein: CASSHGTGNTEAFF
CDR3 DNA: TGCGCCAGCAGCCACGGGACAGGGAACACTGAAGCTTTCTTT
V gene: TRBV4-3
clone size: -
D gene: TRBD1
J gene: TRBJ1-1

CDR3 protein: CASSYDRDNEQFF
CDR3 DNA: TGTGCCAGCAGCTACGACCGGGACAATGAGCAGTTCTTC
V gene: TRBV5-4
clone size: -
D gene: -
J gene: TRBJ2-1

CDR3 protein: CASSETLQVPF
CDR3 DNA: TGTGCCAGCAGTGAGACCCTACAGGTCCCTTTT
V gene: TRBV2
clone size: -
D gene: -
J gene: TRBJ1-1

CDR3 protein: CASSLDSATYEQYF
CDR3 DNA: TGTGCCAGCAGCTTGGACAGCGCTACCTACGAGCAGTACTTC
V gene: TRBV7-2
clone size: few
D gene: -
J gene: TRBJ2-7

CDR3 protein: CANLLPGQYFYEQYF
CDR3 DNA: TGTGCCAACCTTCTCCCGGGACAGTATTTCTACGAGCAGTACTTC
V gene: TRBV6-5
clone size: -
D gene: TRBD1
J gene: TRBJ2-7

CDR3 protein: CASSLLGQNEQFF
CDR3 DNA: TGTGCCAGCAGCCTCCTTGGGCAGAATGAGCAGTTCTTC
V gene: TRBV5-5
clone size: -
D gene: -
J gene: TRBJ2-1

CDR3 protein: CASSTQVTGNTMYF
CDR3 DNA: TGTGCCAGTAGTACGCAGGTAACCGGAAACACCATGTATTTT
V gene: TRBV19
clone size: -
D gene: -
J gene: TRBJ1-3

CDR3 protein: CASSQTPRGTDTQYF
CDR3 DNA: TGTGCCAGCAGCCAGACCCCGAGGGGCACAGATACGCAGTATTTT
V gene: TRBV3-1/TRBV3-2
clone size: -
D gene: -
J gene: TRBJ2-3

CDR3 protein: CASSYKRELGYTF
CDR3 DNA: TGTGCCAGCAGTTACAAACGGGAGCTTGGCTACACCTTC
V gene: TRBV6-5
clone size: -
D gene: -
J gene: TRBJ1-2

CDR3 protein: CASSRPTGDTEAFF
CDR3 DNA: TGTGCCAGCTCACGTCCGACAGGGGACACTGAAGCTTTCTTT
V gene: TRBV18
clone size: -
D gene: TRBD1
J gene: TRBJ1-1

CDR3 protein: CATSSPEIMGQGSETQYF
CDR3 DNA: TGTGCCACCAGCAGCCCGGAGATCATGGGACAGGGTAGCGAGACCCAGTACTTC
V gene: TRBV15
clone size: -
D gene: TRBD1
J gene: TRBJ2-5

CDR3 protein: CASSRPSGRAGEQFF
CDR3 DNA: TGTGCCAGCAGCCGCCCCAGCGGGAGGGCCGGAGAGCAGTTCTTC
V gene: TRBV7-9
clone size: -
D gene: TRBD2
J gene: TRBJ2-1